This TCR beta chain was identified in a study of T cells after yellow fever vaccination. One entry per CDR3 protein results from TCRdb running MiXCR on the 5' RACE reads. The sample records about 220,000 distinct CDR3 sequences, approximately 3% being singletons. CDR3 length: 15 residues. Trimming left V 4 bases short and J 0 bases short, with 13 bases between. CDR1 is GTSNPN and CDR2 is SVGIG in the germline V gene (reference sequence). This sequence joins TRBV30 and TRBJ2-1; no firm D call. The sample was CD4+ T cells sorted from PBMCs, taken 10 days after the yellow fever booster vaccination. This receptor was taken from a man aged 18 to 30 who received the YFV17D yellow fever vaccine. The CDR3 nucleotides are TGTGCCTGGATGGGTGGACGCAGCTCCTACAATGAGCAGTTCTTC. Encoded protein: CAWMGGRSSYNEQFF.